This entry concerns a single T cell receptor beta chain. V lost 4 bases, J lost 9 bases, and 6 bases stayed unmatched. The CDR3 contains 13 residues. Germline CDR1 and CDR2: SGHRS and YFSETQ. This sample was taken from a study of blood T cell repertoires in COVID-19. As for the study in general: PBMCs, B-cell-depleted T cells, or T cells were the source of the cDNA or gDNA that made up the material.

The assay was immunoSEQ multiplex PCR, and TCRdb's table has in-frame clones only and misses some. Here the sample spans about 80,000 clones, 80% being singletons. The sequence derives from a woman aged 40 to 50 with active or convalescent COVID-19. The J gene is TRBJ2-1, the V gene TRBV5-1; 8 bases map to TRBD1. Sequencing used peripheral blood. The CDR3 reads CASSGTGGREQFF. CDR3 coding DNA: TGCGCCAGCAGCGGAACAGGGGGTCGTGAGCAGTTCTTC.